Described below is a single T cell receptor (beta chain) sequence and its context. Individuals drawn from some 25 US areas were about 18 to 90 years old. Donors in Cohort 3 counted as recovered after two negative PCRs, clearance, or symptom resolution. The record originates from a study of blood T cell repertoires in COVID-19. Study information: Sites across the United States, Italy and Spain contributed samples from acute and convalescent COVID-19. T cells, B-cell-depleted T cells, or PBMCs provided the cDNA or gDNA that served as material.

This table comes from immunoSEQ multiplex PCR, and its TCRdb copy is limited to in-frame clones, with some not included. The sample shows about 280,000 clones, roughly 85% of them seen only once. This TCR was recovered from a woman between 50 and 59 years old who had recovered from COVID-19. The sequenced material came from PBMCs or T cells enriched from blood (not recorded which).

CDR3: CATSDRLNQPQHF. The DNA for the CDR3 is TGTGCCACCAGTGATAGACTGAATCAGCCCCAGCATTTT. The genes are TRBV24-1 and TRBJ1-5; no clear D gene. The CDR3 runs to 13 residues. The V end lost 3 bases, the J end lost 4 bases, and 6 bases lay between the germline ends. Germline CDR1 KGHDR, CDR2 SFDVKD.